The present TCR beta chain was sequenced within a study of T-cell reconstitution after alpha-beta-depleted transplantation in children. Broader study findings: Several hundred graft clones that had expanded were reportedly the source of alpha-beta T cells about two months after transplant. T cells produced anew were the main source of T-cell counts and diversity one year after transplant. Some patients owed their high day-60 TCRbeta diversity to surviving recipient T cells and thymic progenitors.

With respect to this clonotype: No antigen is known for it.

The germline V gene has CDR1 SGHTA and CDR2 FQGNSA. The CDR3 is made up of 14 amino acids. The V end lost 3 bases, the J end lost 3 bases, and 9 bases lay between the germline ends. Library preparation (for TCRbeta) was performed with unique molecular identifiers. TCRdb independently ran MiXCR on the PCR reads; one entry per CDR3 protein. Here the sample spans about 400,000 distinct CDR3 sequences, around 15% being singletons. The J gene is TRBJ2-1, the V gene TRBV7-2, with D possibly matching TRBD2 (5 bases). This sample comprised PBMCs, mostly from graft donor cells, obtained 360 days after TCRalphabeta/CD19-depleted stem cell transplant. The receptor was derived from a boy younger than two who had a stem cell transplant for Wiskott-Aldrich syndrome, so the T cells may come from the graft donor. The CDR3 coding sequence is TGTGCCAGCAGCTTGAGGGCTAGCTACAATGAGCAGTTCTTC. This translates into CASSLRASYNEQFF.